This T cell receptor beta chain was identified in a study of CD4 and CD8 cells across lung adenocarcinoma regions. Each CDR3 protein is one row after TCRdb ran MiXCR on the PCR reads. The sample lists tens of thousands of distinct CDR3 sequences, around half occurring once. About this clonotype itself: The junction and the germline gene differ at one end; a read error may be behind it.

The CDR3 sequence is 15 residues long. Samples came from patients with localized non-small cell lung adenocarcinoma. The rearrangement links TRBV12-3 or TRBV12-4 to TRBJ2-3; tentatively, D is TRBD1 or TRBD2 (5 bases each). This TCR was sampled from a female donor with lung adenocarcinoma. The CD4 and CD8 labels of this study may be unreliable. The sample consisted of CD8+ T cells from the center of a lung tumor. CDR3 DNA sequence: TGTGCCCGCAGGCCGGGGCCGATTCGCACAGATATGCAGTATTTT. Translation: CARRPGPIRTDMQYF.